This is a list of T cell receptor beta chains from one sample in a study of blood T cells in healthy people across ages. Each CDR3 protein gets one entry after TCRdb re-called the 5' RACE reads with MiXCR. The repertoire consists of some 1.7 million distinct CDR3 sequences, with roughly 30% occurring once and the leading ten covering around 7.7%. The sample consisted of blood. The origin of the receptors is a woman in her twenties or thirties in good health. Each CDR3 is given with its conserved first and last residue. Fields, in order: D gene, V gene, J gene, clone size, CDR3 DNA, CDR3 protein. D genes are given only for firm matches. Size values are once, few and many counts, or a class for expanded clones, and some rows have none.

D gene: TRBD1; V gene: TRBV29-1; J gene: TRBJ2-3; clone size: NA; CDR3 DNA: TGCAGCGAACGACAGGGAATAGGCACAGATACGCAGTATTTT; CDR3 protein: CSERQGIGTDTQYF
D gene: TRBD2; V gene: TRBV10-3; J gene: TRBJ2-5; clone size: NA; CDR3 DNA: TGTGCCATCAGTGGGCTAGCGGGAGTCGGCAATGAGCAGTACTTC; CDR3 protein: CAISGLAGVGNEQYF
D gene: TRBD2; V gene: TRBV4-3; J gene: TRBJ2-1; clone size: many; CDR3 DNA: TGCGCCAGCAGCAAAGAGGTCGGGACTAGCGGAACCAATGAGCAGTTCTTC; CDR3 protein: CASSKEVGTSGTNEQFF
D gene: TRBD2; V gene: TRBV7-2; J gene: TRBJ2-1; clone size: NA; CDR3 DNA: TGTGCCAGCAGCCGAATAACCGCGGGGCGGGAGCGCTACAATGAGCAGTTCTTC; CDR3 protein: CASSRITAGRERYNEQFF
D gene: TRBD1; V gene: TRBV5-1; J gene: TRBJ1-2; clone size: few; CDR3 DNA: TGCGCCAGCCATCCTGACGACAGGGGCAAGAATGGCTACACCTTC; CDR3 protein: CASHPDDRGKNGYTF
D gene: NA; V gene: TRBV5-5; J gene: TRBJ1-5; clone size: NA; CDR3 DNA: TGTGCCAGCAGCTTGGCGGTAGGCGGCCAGCCCCAGCATTTT; CDR3 protein: CASSLAVGGQPQHF
D gene: TRBD1; V gene: TRBV12-3/TRBV12-4; J gene: TRBJ1-2; clone size: many; CDR3 DNA: TGTGCCAGCAGTTTTGAGACAGGGGGTCGAGGCTACACCTTC; CDR3 protein: CASSFETGGRGYTF
D gene: NA; V gene: TRBV20-1; J gene: TRBJ2-7; clone size: NA; CDR3 DNA: TGCAGTGCCCCCAGGGACTGGGATGACGAGCAGTACTTC; CDR3 protein: CSAPRDWDDEQYF
D gene: TRBD2; V gene: TRBV5-1; J gene: TRBJ2-3; clone size: NA; CDR3 DNA: TGCGCCAGCAGCTCAACTAGCGAAGGAGATACGCAGTATTTT; CDR3 protein: CASSSTSEGDTQYF
D gene: NA; V gene: TRBV5-6; J gene: TRBJ1-2; clone size: many; CDR3 DNA: TGTGCCAGCAAAGTATTAACCCGTGGCTACACCTTC; CDR3 protein: CASKVLTRGYTF
D gene: TRBD1; V gene: TRBV12-3/TRBV12-4; J gene: TRBJ1-1; clone size: NA; CDR3 DNA: TGTGCCTCCAGGGGCGACAGGGGGCGCGGGGCTTTCTTT; CDR3 protein: CASRGDRGRGAFF
D gene: NA; V gene: TRBV20-1; J gene: TRBJ2-4; clone size: once; CDR3 DNA: TGCAGTGCTTCCGCTCTCAATGAGCAGTACTTC; CDR3 protein: CSASALNEQYF
D gene: NA; V gene: TRBV12-5; J gene: TRBJ2-5; clone size: few; CDR3 DNA: TGTGCTAGTGGTTTGTCAGTCCAAGAGACCCAGTACTTC; CDR3 protein: CASGLSVQETQYF
D gene: TRBD1; V gene: TRBV4-3; J gene: TRBJ1-1; clone size: few; CDR3 DNA: TGCGCCAGCAGCCAAGATAGGGGCCGAACAGGGGTGGCTTTCTTT; CDR3 protein: CASSQDRGRTGVAFF
D gene: TRBD2; V gene: TRBV4-3; J gene: TRBJ2-3; clone size: NA; CDR3 DNA: TGCGCCAGCAGCCAAGGCCTCCGGACTAGCGGGAACACAGATACGCAGTATTTT; CDR3 protein: CASSQGLRTSGNTDTQYF
D gene: NA; V gene: TRBV2; J gene: TRBJ2-7; clone size: NA; CDR3 DNA: TGTGCCAGCAGTGAAGGCAGGGGAGAGACCTACGAGCAGTACTTC; CDR3 protein: CASSEGRGETYEQYF
D gene: TRBD1; V gene: TRBV25-1; J gene: TRBJ2-2; clone size: NA; CDR3 DNA: TGTGCCAGCAGTGACGCGGACAGGGACACCGGGGAGCTGTTTTTT; CDR3 protein: CASSDADRDTGELFF
D gene: NA; V gene: TRBV15; J gene: TRBJ2-7; clone size: NA; CDR3 DNA: TGTGCCACCAGCACGGCAGGGTTTACACTTCCCGGCCCCTACGAGCAGTACTTC; CDR3 protein: CATSTAGFTLPGPYEQYF
D gene: TRBD1; V gene: TRBV5-1; J gene: TRBJ2-6; clone size: NA; CDR3 DNA: TGCGCCAGCAGCGCGGTGGGACAGAGCTCTGGGGCCAACGTCCTGACTTTC; CDR3 protein: CASSAVGQSSGANVLTF
D gene: NA; V gene: TRBV5-1; J gene: TRBJ2-7; clone size: once; CDR3 DNA: TGCGCCAGCATTGGGAGCTCCTACAATGAGCAGTACTTC; CDR3 protein: CASIGSSYNEQYF
D gene: NA; V gene: TRBV2; J gene: TRBJ2-1; clone size: few; CDR3 DNA: TGTGCCAGCATCGAGGAGAGAACCTACAATGAGCAGTTCTTC; CDR3 protein: CASIEERTYNEQFF
D gene: NA; V gene: TRBV7-2; J gene: TRBJ2-5; clone size: many; CDR3 DNA: TGTGCCAGCAGCTGGAACAGCGTAAAAGAGACCCAGTACTTC; CDR3 protein: CASSWNSVKETQYF
D gene: TRBD2; V gene: TRBV7-3; J gene: TRBJ2-1; clone size: few; CDR3 DNA: TGTGCCAGCAGCTTAATAGCGGGCGGGCGAGGGGAGCAGTTCTTC; CDR3 protein: CASSLIAGGRGEQFF
D gene: NA; V gene: TRBV6-4; J gene: TRBJ2-2; clone size: few; CDR3 DNA: TGTGCCAGCGTCTCGGGGTCCGGGGAGCTGTTTTTT; CDR3 protein: CASVSGSGELFF